This T cell receptor beta chain was sequenced during a study of graft-versus-host responses after intestinal transplantation. Study context: Multivisceral, liver-intestinal, or isolated intestinal transplants were performed in recipients.

Trimming took 5 bases from V and 10 from J, leaving 14 bases between them. Germline-derived CDR1 and CDR2 are MNHNS and SASEGT. The CDR3 has 12 residues. This clone showed up just once. Its target is unknown. Produced via immunoSEQ multiplex PCR; TCRdb's table is partial and in-frame only. The sample includes over 100,000 clones, roughly 84% of them seen just once. Broader study findings: Early post-transplant HvG declines showed an association with peak circulating GvH clone levels.

The sequence was obtained from a human donor who received an intestinal transplant. V and J are TRBV6-1 and TRBJ1-1; tentatively, D is TRBD1 (6 bases). The sample here was unstimulated CD4+ T cells sorted from spleen or lymph node cells, taken before intestinal transplant. The CDR3 nucleotides are TGTGCCAGCAGTCTGAGCGGGGGCAGAGCTTTCTTT. Its translation is CASSLSGGRAFF.